Listed below are T cell receptor beta chains from one sample, sequenced in a study of shared clonotypes between healthy human individuals. Some clones are missing from TCRdb's copy, which holds only in-frame ones; the method was immunoSEQ multiplex PCR. The sample has roughly 2,500,000 clones, over 85% seen once. Sequencing used naive CD4+ T cells from PBMCs. The origin of the receptors is a man aged 18-30 years in good health. Some clones in this sample may be carry-over from other donors' samples. The CDR3 runs from the conserved cysteine through the conserved F or W. The listing skips clone size in some rows; elsewhere it reads once, few, many or a size class.

CASSISSGRWTDTQYF | TRBJ2-3 | TRBV19 | -
CASSFSGEYNNEQFF | TRBJ2-1 | TRBV11-2 | -
CAWTTNQHGYTF | TRBJ1-2 | TRBV30 | -
CASTDTGKPQHF | TRBJ1-5 | TRBV2 | few
CASRTGWGLVAQYF | TRBJ2-3 | TRBV28 | -
CASSLTRAGETQYF | TRBJ2-5 | TRBV5-1 | -
CSVGGAAGQPQHF | TRBJ1-5 | TRBV29-1 | -
CASSGLAGEGEQYF | TRBJ2-7 | TRBV7-8 | -
CASSPAGTPDLNEQFF | TRBJ2-1 | TRBV5-1 | -
CASSFWDRGPGYTF | TRBJ1-2 | TRBV27 | -
CASRQLTGLQNEQYF | TRBJ2-7 | TRBV5-1 | -
CASSRAMNTEAFF | TRBJ1-1 | TRBV2 | -
CASTRAGAMNEQFF | TRBJ2-1 | TRBV6-5 | -
CASSLGYRAPEAFF | TRBJ1-1 | TRBV7-8 | few
CASSPRGYGDQPQHF | TRBJ1-5 | TRBV19 | -
CASSLSRQYTEAFF | TRBJ1-1 | TRBV27 | few
CSVRVTGFYGANVPTF | TRBJ2-6 | TRBV29-1 | -
CASSDPEGRVNTEAFF | TRBJ1-1 | TRBV10-2 | -
CASSSGGSGQPQHF | TRBJ1-5 | TRBV6-5 | -
CASSPPGLAGVGQYF | TRBJ2-7 | TRBV5-4 | -
CASSYQDYSNQPQHF | TRBJ1-5 | TRBV28 | -
CASSEVSDTNTEAFF | TRBJ1-1 | TRBV6-1 | -
CAISGQGADEQYF | TRBJ2-7 | TRBV10-3 | -
CASSWTETQETQYF | TRBJ2-5 | TRBV5-1 | -
CAWTPDNTGELFF | TRBJ2-2 | TRBV30 | -
CAWSVVGGGYTF | TRBJ1-2 | TRBV30 | once
CASIGLADTQYF | TRBJ2-3 | TRBV19 | -
CASSIGAGLGYEQYF | TRBJ2-7 | TRBV19 | -
CASSRDGANYGYTF | TRBJ1-2 | TRBV5-1 | -
CASSKDRAAGNTIYF | TRBJ1-3 | TRBV19 | -
CASRATGGTTNEKLFF | TRBJ1-4 | TRBV6-6 | -
CASSEQIGTEAFF | TRBJ1-1 | TRBV6-1 | few